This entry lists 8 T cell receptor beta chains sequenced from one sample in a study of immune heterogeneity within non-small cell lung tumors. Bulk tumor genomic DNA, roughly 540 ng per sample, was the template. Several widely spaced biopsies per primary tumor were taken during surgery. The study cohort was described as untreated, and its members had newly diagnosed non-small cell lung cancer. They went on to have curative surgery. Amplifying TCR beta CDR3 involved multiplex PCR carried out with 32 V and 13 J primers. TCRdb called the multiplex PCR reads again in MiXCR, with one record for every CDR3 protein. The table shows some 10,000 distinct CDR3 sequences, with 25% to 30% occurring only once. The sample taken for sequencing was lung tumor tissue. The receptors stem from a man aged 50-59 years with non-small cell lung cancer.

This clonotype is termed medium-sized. CDR3 protein: CATSRDMGGEKLFF. The CDR3, as DNA: TGTGCCACCAGCAGAGATATGGGGGGGGAAAAACTGTTTTTT. The chain combines TRBV15 with TRBJ1-4, with D perhaps TRBD1 (5 bases). Trimming removed 0 bases at V and 8 bases at J, with 10 bases between. This CDR3 comprises 14 residues. From germline, CDR1 is LNHNV and CDR2 YYDKDF (reference sequence). The entire variable domain, with the rest obtained from reference TRBV15 and TRBJ1-4, is as follows: DAMVIQNPRYQVTQFGKPVTLSCSQTLNHNVMYWYQQKSSQAPKLLFHYYDKDFNNEADTPDNFQSRRPNTSFCFLDIRSPGLGDTAMYLCATSRDMGGEKLFFGSGTQLSVL.

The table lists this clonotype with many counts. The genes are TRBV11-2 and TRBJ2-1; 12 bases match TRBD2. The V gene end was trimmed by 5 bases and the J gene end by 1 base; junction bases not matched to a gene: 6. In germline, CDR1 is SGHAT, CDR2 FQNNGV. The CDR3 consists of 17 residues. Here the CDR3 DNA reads TGTGCCAGCAGCATCGGGACTAGCGGGCTATCCTACAATGAGCAGTTCTTC. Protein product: CASSIGTSGLSYNEQFF.

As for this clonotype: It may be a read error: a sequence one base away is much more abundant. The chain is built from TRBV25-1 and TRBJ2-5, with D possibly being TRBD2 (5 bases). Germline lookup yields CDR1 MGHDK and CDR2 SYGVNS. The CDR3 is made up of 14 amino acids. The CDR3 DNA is TGTACCAGCAGTGACCGGGGATACCAAGAGACCCAGTACTTC. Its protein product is CTSSDRGYQETQYF.

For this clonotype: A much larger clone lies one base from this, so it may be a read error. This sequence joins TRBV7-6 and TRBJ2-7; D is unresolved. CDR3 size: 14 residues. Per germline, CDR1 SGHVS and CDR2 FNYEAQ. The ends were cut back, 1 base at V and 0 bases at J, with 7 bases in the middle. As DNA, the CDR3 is TGTGCCAGCAGCTTAGGTCAAGTCTCCTACGAGCAGTACTTC. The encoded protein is CASSLGQVSYEQYF.

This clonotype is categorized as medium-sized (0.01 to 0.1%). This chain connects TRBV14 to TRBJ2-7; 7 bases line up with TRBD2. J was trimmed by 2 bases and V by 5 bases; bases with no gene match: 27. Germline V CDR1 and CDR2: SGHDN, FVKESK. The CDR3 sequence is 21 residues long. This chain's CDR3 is CASSGWVDNPITAGSAYEQYF. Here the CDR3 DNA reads TGTGCCAGCAGCGGATGGGTTGACAATCCGATTACAGCGGGATCGGCCTACGAGCAGTACTTC.

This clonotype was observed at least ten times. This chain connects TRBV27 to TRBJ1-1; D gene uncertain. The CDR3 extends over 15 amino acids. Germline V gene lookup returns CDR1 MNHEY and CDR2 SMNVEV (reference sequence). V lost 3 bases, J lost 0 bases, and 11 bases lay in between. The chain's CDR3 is CASSFIDGMNTEAFF. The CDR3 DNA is TGTGCCAGCAGTTTCATTGACGGGATGAACACTGAAGCTTTCTTT.

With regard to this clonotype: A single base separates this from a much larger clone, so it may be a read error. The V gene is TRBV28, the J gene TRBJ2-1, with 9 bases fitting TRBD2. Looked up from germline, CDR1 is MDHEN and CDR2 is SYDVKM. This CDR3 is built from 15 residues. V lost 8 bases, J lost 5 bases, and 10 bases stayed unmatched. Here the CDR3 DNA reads TGTGCCAGCCAAGTGGCTAGCGGGACCCACAATGAGCAGTTCTTC. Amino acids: CASQVASGTHNEQFF.

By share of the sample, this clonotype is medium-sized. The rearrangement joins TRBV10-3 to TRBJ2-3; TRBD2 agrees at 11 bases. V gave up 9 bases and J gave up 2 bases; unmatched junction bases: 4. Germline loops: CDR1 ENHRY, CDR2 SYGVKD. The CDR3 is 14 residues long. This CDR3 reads CAIWTSGLTDTQYF. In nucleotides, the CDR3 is TGTGCCATATGGACTAGCGGGCTCACAGATACGCAGTATTTT.